Included here is one T cell receptor (beta chain) sequence, with context. Its antigen is unknown. These data originate in a study of T-cell memory formation after mild COVID-19. Via MiXCR, TCRdb re-called the 5' RACE reads, giving one row per CDR3 protein. In the table there are some 180,000 distinct CDR3 sequences, approximately 18% of which are singletons. Findings of the study overall: Contracting clones, day 15 to 85, had balanced CD4/CD8, and later expanders favored CD4+.

This CDR3 has 16 amino acids. The germline gives CDR1 SEHNR, CDR2 FQNEAQ (reference sequence). J was trimmed by 4 bases and V by 0 bases; bases with no gene match: 6. The chain joins TRBV7-9 to TRBJ1-5, with 7 positions matching TRBD1. This TCR derives from a young man who had mild COVID-19 (a few samples of this study predate the infection). Cell type and time point are not known. The source material was PBMCs or a T cell subset sorted from them (not recorded which). CDR3 DNA: TGTGCCAGCAGCTTAGCCCGGACAGGCAGGAATCAGCCCCAGCATTTT. It specifies CASSLARTGRNQPQHF.